This T cell receptor (beta chain) was obtained from a study of T cell responses to AZD1222 COVID-19 vaccine (TCRdb year 2021). Turning to the overall study: Because spike-specific TCR depth and breadth did not differ between the two schedules, AZD1222 recipients who got a second dose at roughly 4 weeks were pooled with those who got a second dose at roughly 12 weeks. TCR sequencing was performed for 230 to 250 trial participants, of whom some 200 were given two doses of AZD1222 and around 26 were given two doses of MenACWY control vaccine. Trial participants were enrolled by age into subgroups of 18-55, 56-69 and 70-plus years, and around 140, 26 and 57 TCR-sequenced participants, respectively, were included in these subgroups. The research as a whole found: The vaccine-associated CD4 TCRs covered the entire spike protein, and the dominant responses fell in regions 160-218 and 743-854. The 56-69-year group was small, and its depth increase did not reach significance, likely because of low power. Conclusions about previously exposed vaccinees were limited because only a handful of AZD1222 recipients were SARS-CoV-2 seropositive at baseline. No day 14 peak-response samples were available, so repertoires were characterized only after the peak T cell response. Nearly half of unique spike-specific TCRs reportedly recognized epitopes outside regions mutated in the B.1.351 and B.1.1.7 variants. After two AZD1222 doses, spike-specific TCR breadth and depth were significantly higher than at day 0 and than in MenACWY recipients. Participants were mostly white British and included more females than males, and it was suggested by the authors that clonal diversity may have been underestimated.

The CDR3 regions of human TCRbeta chains were subjected to immunosequencing. Per the source publication's procedure: TCRs in the repertoires were matched against a reference library of SARS-CoV-2-specific TCRs that had been generated with the MIRA antigen-specificity platform. Breadth was defined as the fraction of unique TCRs that were SARS-CoV-2-associated. Depth was defined as the fraction of total T cells that were SARS-CoV-2-associated. Using the MIRA data, every spike-specific TCR was mapped to the spike region that the TCR reacted to and assigned to either a CD4 or a CD8 class. Log10-transformed breadth and depth values were compared by one-way ANOVA with Sidak's multiple comparisons tests. Held by TCRdb, this immuneACCESS table contains in-frame sequences only and omits some clones. Under half of the omission traces to an unresolved V gene where checked; the cause of the rest is unknown. D and trimming were read from the DNA, whereas the V and J calls and clone size are those reported in that table. Across this sample there are over 95,000 clones, with just under 90% seen only once. The top ten clonotypes cover roughly an eighth of the sample.

Reading the label with the study, this specimen's time point is: baseline before first vaccination. Samples from vaccinated people were obtained from the UK trials COV001 and COV002, which included a single-blind randomized controlled phase 2/3 trial of AZD1222 (ChAdOx1 nCoV-19) in healthy adults. For TCRbeta chain sequencing, PBMC samples were collected from trial participants at day 0 and at day 28 after the second dose. At the junction V is shortened by 0 bases and J by 6 bases, with 13 bases in between. The germline V gene encodes CDR1 SGHRS and CDR2 YFSETQ. CDR3 length: 15 amino acids, cysteine to phenylalanine. Just the 45-base CDR3 DNA is kept, in frame starting at base 1. Turning to this clone: Which antigen it targets is not known. No base-level quality is on record; no much larger clone is a single base apart.

The source material was peripheral blood, sampled on day 0 of AZD1222 vaccination. The clonotype comes from an adult in good health. The V and J segments used are TRBV5-1 and TRBJ2-1; the best D guess is TRBD1, with 5 bases matching. The nucleotide sequence is given as TGCGCCAGCAGCTTGGAGGGGCCAGGAAGCAATGAGCAGTTCTTC. The translation is CASSLEGPGSNEQFF.